Presented here are 8 T cell receptor beta chains from one specimen sequenced in a study of spatial heterogeneity in lung cancer. From the 5' RACE reads, TCRdb called clonotypes with MiXCR, one entry per CDR3 protein. Among some 53,000 distinct CDR3 sequences listed, more than 6.5% were seen once. Time point in this sample: sample taken at primary tumor resection. Material for sequencing was whole RNA from tumor, nontumor lung or frozen PBMC, left unsorted. The specimen comprised PBMCs, sampled at surgery. The receptors here all came from a female donor with early-stage non-small cell lung cancer.

The V and J genes are TRBV3-1 and TRBJ1-5; D remains ambiguous. CDR1 LGHDT and CDR2 YNNKEL come from the germline V gene (reference sequence). Trimming pared 4 bases from V and 4 bases from J, leaving 11 bases between. The CDR3 has 14 residues. The CDR3 coding sequence is TGTGCCAGCAGCCCCGGACGGAGGAATCAGCCCCAGCATTTT. Its protein is CASSPGRRNQPQHF.

This clonotype was seen ten or more times. In DNA form, the CDR3 reads TGCAGCACTTCAACTAGGCCCAGCGCAGATACGCAGTATTTT. Residues: CSTSTRPSADTQYF. This chain joins TRBV20-1 and TRBJ2-3, with D perhaps matching TRBD2 (5 bases). The CDR3 runs to 14 residues. Germline V gives CDR1 DFQATT, CDR2 SNEGSKA (reference sequence).

This clonotype appeared a few times. The rearrangement joins TRBV6-1 to TRBJ1-4; 8 positions agree with TRBD1. The V and J ends lost 3 bases and 6 bases, in that order; junction bases with no gene match: 3. The CDR3 consists of 14 residues. CDR1 is MNHNS, CDR2 SASEGT, per germline. The CDR3 loop reads CASSDKDRDEKLFF. Here the CDR3 DNA reads TGTGCCAGCAGTGATAAGGACAGGGATGAAAAACTGTTTTTT.

Many counts were recorded for this clonotype. The chain recombines TRBV28 with TRBJ2-4; possibly TRBD2 for D (7 bases). The CDR3 totals 17 residues. Trimming cost V 5 bases and J 3 bases, with 20 bases left between them. CDR1 and CDR2 (germline): MDHEN, SYDVKM. The CDR3 DNA reads as TGTGCCAGCAGTGGACCGACCGGGGGGCAGAGCAAAAACATTCAGTACTTC. This codes for CASSGPTGGQSKNIQYF.

The chain employs TRBV4-1 and TRBJ2-7, with 9 bases lining up with TRBD1. The CDR3 totals 16 residues. Germline CDR1 is MGHRA and CDR2 is YSYEKL. V lost 1 base and J lost 1; bases outside the gene matches: 5. CDR3 residues: CASSQGPGTGSYEQYF. The CDR3 DNA sequence: TGCGCCAGCAGCCAAGGACCCGGGACAGGGTCCTACGAGCAGTACTTC.

V is TRBV28 and J is TRBJ1-2; the D is unclear. Germline V gene lookup returns CDR1 MDHEN and CDR2 SYDVKM. The CDR3 contains 12 residues. V lost 2 bases, J lost 5 bases, and 6 bases lay in between. The CDR3 is CASSLLGYGYTF. CDR3 in DNA: TGTGCCAGCAGTTTACTGGGTTATGGCTACACCTTC.

Here the CDR3 reads CASSIKASNQPQHF. The CDR3 coding sequence is TGTGCCAGTAGTATAAAGGCCAGCAATCAGCCCCAGCATTTT. The chain combines TRBV19 with TRBJ1-5; D not resolved. The germline V gene encodes CDR1 LNHDA and CDR2 SQIVND (reference sequence). V gave up 2 bases and J gave up 1 base, with 6 bases separating them. This CDR3 has 14 residues.

This clonotype was detected many times. This chain links TRBV6-5 with TRBJ2-2; a possible D gene is TRBD2 (5 bases). The CDR3 length is 15 residues. V lost 2 bases, J lost 1 base, and 8 bases lay in between. In germline, CDR1 is MNHEY, CDR2 SVGAGI. The CDR3 bases are TGTGCCAGCAGTTACGAGGGATGGAACACCGGGGAGCTGTTTTTT. It encodes CASSYEGWNTGELFF.